A selection of T cell receptor beta chains follows, all from one sample in a study of cytomegalovirus exposure and HLA in healthy donors. Profiling relied on immunoSEQ multiplex PCR, and the TCRdb table lists in-frame clones only, not all of them. The sample has fewer than 200,000 clones, about 80% seen once. Sequencing was done on a sample of PBMCs. These receptors came from a woman younger than 30 in good health and CMV-seropositive. CDR3s include the opening cysteine and the closing phenylalanine or tryptophan. A D gene is named only where the DNA matches it firmly. Where a row states a size, it is once, few, many or the class of an expanded clone; other rows omit it.

d_call j_call clone_size v_call cdr3_nt cdr3_aa
. TRBJ1-2 . TRBV7-9 TGTGCCAGCAGCTTAGTGGGTGACAAAGGAGGCTACACCTTC CASSLVGDKGGYTF
TRBD2 TRBJ2-1 few TRBV6-4 TGTGCCAGCAGTGCCTCGGACGCGGGGGGGAATGAGCAGTTCTTC CASSASDAGGNEQFF
. TRBJ2-1 . TRBV18 TGTGCCAGCTCACCACCGGGTACGGGATCCTACAATGAGCAGTTCTTC CASSPPGTGSYNEQFF
. TRBJ1-2 . TRBV6-5 TGTGCCAGCAGCCCCGACAGCAACTATGGCTACACCTTC CASSPDSNYGYTF
. TRBJ1-6 . TRBV6-1 TGTGCCAGCAGTGTCCCTCCGGGAGGTCGAAATTCACCCCTCCACTTT CASSVPPGGRNSPLHF
. TRBJ2-7 . TRBV6-5 TGTGCCAGCAGTTATCAACCAGGTCGACCCTACGAGCAGTACTTC CASSYQPGRPYEQYF
TRBD1 TRBJ1-4 . TRBV19 TGTGCCAGTTCCAGGGGGCTCGGTGAAAAACTGTTTTTT CASSRGLGEKLFF
TRBD2 TRBJ2-3 . TRBV5-1 TGCGCCAGCAGCTTCAGCGGGGGAGATACGCAGTATTTT CASSFSGGDTQYF
TRBD1 TRBJ1-1 once TRBV5-1 TGCGCCAGCAGCTTGGCCAACCCACAGGGGACCGGGGCTTTCTTT CASSLANPQGTGAFF
. TRBJ1-2 . TRBV21-1 TGTGCCAGCAGCCTACAAGCCGACAGCGGGGGTGGCTACACCTTC CASSLQADSGGGYTF
. TRBJ2-5 . TRBV4-3 TGCGCCAGCAGCCAAGACGCCCTCGAGTACGGGGTTACCCAGTACTTC CASSQDALEYGVTQYF
. TRBJ1-5 . TRBV5-1 TGCGCCAGCAGCTTGGCCGGCAGGGATCAGCCCCAGCATTTT CASSLAGRDQPQHF
TRBD2 TRBJ2-5 once TRBV4-2 TGTGCCAGCAGCCAATGGGGGGGACTATACCAAGAGACCCAGTACTTC CASSQWGGLYQETQYF
. TRBJ1-5 . TRBV7-2 TGTGCCAGCAGCTTCTCAGGGCTCAATCAGCCCCAGCATTTT CASSFSGLNQPQHF
TRBD2 TRBJ2-5 . TRBV10-3 TGTGCCATCAGTGATCTTATCAGCGGGGGGGCTGGGGAGACCCAGTACTTC CAISDLISGGAGETQYF
TRBD1 TRBJ2-1 . TRBV27 TGTGCCAGCGGACAGATGGATACAGGGGTCGAGCAGTTCTTC CASGQMDTGVEQFF
TRBD1 TRBJ1-2 . TRBV6-1 TGTGCCAGCACCGCCGGGACAGCCTATGGCTACACCTTC CASTAGTAYGYTF
. TRBJ1-1 . TRBV13 TGTGCCAGCAGCGGGGAGGCGGACACTGAAGCTTTCTTT CASSGEADTEAFF
. TRBJ2-1 . TRBV9 TGTGCCAGCAGCGAGGGGAAGTTTGACAATGAGCAGTTCTTC CASSEGKFDNEQFF
. TRBJ2-3 . TRBV15 TGTGCCACCAGCAGAGAAGACAGGTTAAGGACAGATACGCAGTATTTT CATSREDRLRTDTQYF
TRBD2 TRBJ2-7 . TRBV27 TGTGCCAGCAGTTCGGGCGGGAGGTACGACGAGCAGTACTTC CASSSGGRYDEQYF
TRBD1 TRBJ1-4 once TRBV19 TGTGCCAGTAGTATCGGGACAGAGACAACTAATGAAAAACTGTTTTTT CASSIGTETTNEKLFF
. TRBJ1-4 . TRBV7-8 TGTGCCAGCACTCCCCTCAGGGGAACTAATGAAAAACTGTTTTTT CASTPLRGTNEKLFF
. TRBJ1-5 . TRBV4-1 TGCGCCAGCAGCCACAGGCTTTATGGCAATCAGCCCCAGCATTTT CASSHRLYGNQPQHF
TRBD1 TRBJ1-6 few TRBV19 TGTGCCAGTAGTAGGGACAGGGGTGATTCACCCCTCCACTTT CASSRDRGDSPLHF
. TRBJ1-2 few TRBV27 TGTGCCAGCAGCATGGGGGGGTCTGGCTACACCTTC CASSMGGSGYTF
. TRBJ1-3 . TRBV15 TGTGCCACCACGACAGGTACCTCTGGAAACACCATATATTTT CATTTGTSGNTIYF
. TRBJ1-2 . TRBV4-1 TGCGCCAGCAGCCAAGAAGGGACTCGGGGGGCTAACTATGGCTACACCTTC CASSQEGTRGANYGYTF
. TRBJ1-5 . TRBV4-1 TGCGCCAGCAGCCGTACAGAGTATCAGCCCCAGCATTTT CASSRTEYQPQHF
TRBD1 TRBJ1-6 . TRBV29-1 TGCAGCGTCTACAGGGGGGCTTCACCCCTCCACTTT CSVYRGASPLHF
. TRBJ2-1 . TRBV27 TGTGCCAGCAGTTTGGCAGGGGCCGTCAATGAGCAGTTCTTC CASSLAGAVNEQFF
. TRBJ2-2 once TRBV6-4 TGTGCCAGCAGTGACCGGGAAACCGGGGAGCTGTTTTTT CASSDRETGELFF
. TRBJ1-3 once TRBV9 TGTGCCAGCAGCGTAGCCACCCCGACAAGAAGCTCTGGAAACACCATATATTTT CASSVATPTRSSGNTIYF
TRBD1 TRBJ2-3 . TRBV6-5 TGTGCCAGCAGCCACAGGGGGCTTGGGGATACGCAGTATTTT CASSHRGLGDTQYF
. TRBJ1-2 . TRBV2 TGTGCCAGCACTCCATCGACAGGACAAAGCTATGGCTACACCTTC CASTPSTGQSYGYTF
. TRBJ1-5 . TRBV19 TGTGCCAGTAGTTATTGGGGGACAAATCAGCCCCAGCATTTT CASSYWGTNQPQHF
TRBD2 TRBJ2-5 . TRBV5-4 TGTGCCAGCAGCCTAGGGACTAGCGGGGGTAAAGAGACCCAGTACTTC CASSLGTSGGKETQYF
TRBD1 TRBJ1-1 . TRBV19 TGTGCCAGTAGTGACAGGGGGCGCGCGAACACTGAAGCTTTCTTT CASSDRGRANTEAFF